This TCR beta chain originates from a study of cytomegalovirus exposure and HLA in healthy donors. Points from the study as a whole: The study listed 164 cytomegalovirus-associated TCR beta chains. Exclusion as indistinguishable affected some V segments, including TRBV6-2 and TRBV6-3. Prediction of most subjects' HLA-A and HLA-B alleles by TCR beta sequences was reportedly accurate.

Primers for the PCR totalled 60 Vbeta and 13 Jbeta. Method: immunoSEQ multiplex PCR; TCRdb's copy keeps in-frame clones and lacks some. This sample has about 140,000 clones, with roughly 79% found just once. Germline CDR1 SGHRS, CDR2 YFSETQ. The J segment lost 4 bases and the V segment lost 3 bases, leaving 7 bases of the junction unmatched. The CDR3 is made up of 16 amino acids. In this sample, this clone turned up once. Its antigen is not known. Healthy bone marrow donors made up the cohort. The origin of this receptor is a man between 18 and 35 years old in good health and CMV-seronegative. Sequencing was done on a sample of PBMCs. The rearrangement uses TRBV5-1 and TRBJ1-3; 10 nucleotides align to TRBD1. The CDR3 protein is CASSSSGTGAGNTIYF. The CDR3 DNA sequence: TGCGCCAGCAGCTCCTCCGGGACAGGGGCCGGAAACACCATATATTTT.